This T cell receptor beta chain was identified in a study of cytomegalovirus exposure and HLA in healthy donors. With respect to this clone: Its specificity is unknown.

The PCR used 60 Vbeta and 13 Jbeta primers. Sequenced by immunoSEQ multiplex PCR; TCRdb stores in-frame clones only, minus some. The repertoire consists of around 150,000 clones, with roughly 76% occurring once and the leading ten covering around 3.7%. Study-wide results and limits: Per published reports, the classifier diagnosed cytomegalovirus status with high specificity and sensitivity. TCR beta chain V- and J-gene trimming was linked, in a later analysis, to a missense variant in DCLRE1C.

Nominal health characterized the donors when sampled, though unrecorded immune exposures were likely. The TCR sequence derives from a young man in good health and CMV-seronegative. Sequencing was performed on PBMCs.

The CDR3 sequence is CASSQAMGGGPYEQYF. CDR3 DNA: TGTGCCAGCAGCCAAGCTATGGGGGGGGGCCCCTACGAGCAGTACTTC. The chain is built from TRBV4-2 and TRBJ2-7, with D maybe TRBD2 (7 bases). Per germline, CDR1 LGHNA and CDR2 YNFKEQ. The CDR3 has 16 residues. V was clipped by 1 base and J by 2 bases, with 15 bases between them.